The source of this TCR beta chain is a study of blood T cell repertoires in COVID-19. Study context: Acute-phase and convalescent COVID-19 samples originated in the United States, Italy and Spain.

CDR1 and CDR2 from the germline V gene are LGHNA and YNFKEQ. V shed 2 bases and J 4 bases; nucleotides not matched to a gene: 8. The CDR3 is made up of 16 amino acids. In the authors' workflow: Estimation of nucleated cell counts was performed using reference gene primer amplification. Assay used: immunoSEQ multiplex PCR; TCRdb lists only in-frame clones, some missing. From that table come the V and J calls and clone size; the DNA was used to work out D and trimming. This table has about 320,000 clones, around 84% appearing once. Clinical history reported by participants formed the basis on which cohorts were assigned.

Sequencing was done on a sample of PBMCs or T cells enriched from blood (not recorded which). The receptor was isolated from a woman in her twenties or thirties who had been exposed to COVID-19. This rearrangement joins TRBV4-2 to TRBJ1-2; 9 bases line up with TRBD1. The DNA for the CDR3 is TGTGCCAGCAGCCAAAGCCAGGGACAGGGAGTCTATGGCTACACCTTC. The encoded protein is CASSQSQGQGVYGYTF.